This T cell receptor beta chain was recorded in a study of CD8 T cells in Susac syndrome. The T cells that were sequenced for TCR beta were CD8+ and CD4+ cells from blood. Findings and limits, study-wide: Only a relatively small number of individuals were included in the TCR sequencing and HLA analysis.

RNA in amounts of about 0.5 to 1 ug was reverse transcribed with random hexamers. Amplification of the TCR beta CDR3 was carried out by immunoSEQ multiplex PCR, which spanned a total of 54 Vbeta and 13 Jbeta segments. TCRdb fed the immunoSEQ multiplex PCR reads into MiXCR, producing one record per CDR3 protein. The sample carries roughly 180,000 distinct CDR3 sequences, about 94% recorded once. J gave up 14 bases and V 1 base, and 11 bases lay outside the gene matches. This CDR3 has 14 residues. Germline CDR1 reads GTSNPN; CDR2 reads SVGIG (reference sequence). This clonotype was recorded once. Its specificity is not known.

This TCR derives from a human donor in good health. The specimen was CD4+ T cells from PBMCs. This chain joins TRBV30 and TRBJ1-4; 9 bases match TRBD1. Written as DNA, the CDR3 is TGTGCCTGGAGTGATTGGGACAGGGCCTATAAGCTGTTTTTT. It encodes CAWSDWDRAYKLFF.